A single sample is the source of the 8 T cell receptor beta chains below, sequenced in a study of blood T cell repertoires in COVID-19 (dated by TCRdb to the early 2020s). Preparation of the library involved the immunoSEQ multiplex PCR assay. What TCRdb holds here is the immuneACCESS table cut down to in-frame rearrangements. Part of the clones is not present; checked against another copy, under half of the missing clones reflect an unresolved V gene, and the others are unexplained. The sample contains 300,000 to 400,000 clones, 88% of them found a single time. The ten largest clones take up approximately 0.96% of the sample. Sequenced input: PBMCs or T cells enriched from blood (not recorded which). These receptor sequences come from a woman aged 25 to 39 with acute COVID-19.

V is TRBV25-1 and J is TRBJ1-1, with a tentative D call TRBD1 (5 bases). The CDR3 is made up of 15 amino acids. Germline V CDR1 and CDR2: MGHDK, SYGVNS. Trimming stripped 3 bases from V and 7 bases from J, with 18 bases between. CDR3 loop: CASSDGFLGPLEAFF. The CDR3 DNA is TGTGCCAGCAGTGACGGGTTTTTGGGGCCGCTTGAAGCTTTCTTT.

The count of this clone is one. This chain's CDR3 is CAISGPPSTVSYGYTF. In DNA form, the CDR3 reads TGTGCCATCAGTGGCCCACCCTCTACAGTCTCCTATGGCTACACCTTC. The chain couples TRBV10-3 to TRBJ1-2; no clear D gene. Trimming pared 4 bases from V and 4 bases from J, leaving 19 bases between. Germline CDR1 is ENHRY and CDR2 is SYGVKD. CDR3 length equals 16 residues.

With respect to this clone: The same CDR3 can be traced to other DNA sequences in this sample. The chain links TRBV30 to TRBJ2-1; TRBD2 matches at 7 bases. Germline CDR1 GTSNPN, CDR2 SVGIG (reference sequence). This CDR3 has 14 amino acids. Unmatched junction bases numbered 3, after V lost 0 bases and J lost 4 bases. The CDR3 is CAWSVGGGYNEQFF. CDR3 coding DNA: TGTGCCTGGAGTGTTGGCGGGGGATACAATGAGCAGTTCTTC.

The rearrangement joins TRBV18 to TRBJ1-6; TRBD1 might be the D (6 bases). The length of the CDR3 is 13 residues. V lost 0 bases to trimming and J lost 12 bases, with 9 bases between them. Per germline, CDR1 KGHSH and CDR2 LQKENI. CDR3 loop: CASSPPQGLPLHF. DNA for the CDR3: TGTGCCAGCTCACCACCTCAGGGGCTACCCCTCCACTTT.

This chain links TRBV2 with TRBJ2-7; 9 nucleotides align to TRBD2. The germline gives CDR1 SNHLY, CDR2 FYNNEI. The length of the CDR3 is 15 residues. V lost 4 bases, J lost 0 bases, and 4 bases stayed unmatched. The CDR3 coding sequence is TGTGCCAGCAGTGCTCCTAGCGGGGACTCCTACGAGCAGTACTTC. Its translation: CASSAPSGDSYEQYF.

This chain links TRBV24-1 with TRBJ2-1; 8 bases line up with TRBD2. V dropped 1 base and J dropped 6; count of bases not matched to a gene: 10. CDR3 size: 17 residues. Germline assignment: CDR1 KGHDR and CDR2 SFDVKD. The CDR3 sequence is CATSDFLGTRSPNEQFF. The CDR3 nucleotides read TGTGCCACCAGTGATTTCCTCGGGACTAGGTCCCCCAATGAGCAGTTCTTC.

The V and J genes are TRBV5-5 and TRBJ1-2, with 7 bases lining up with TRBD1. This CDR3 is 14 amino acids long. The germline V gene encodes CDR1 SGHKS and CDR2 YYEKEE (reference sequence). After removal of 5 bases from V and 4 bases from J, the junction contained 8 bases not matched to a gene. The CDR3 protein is CASSSQGIRYGYTF. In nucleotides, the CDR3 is TGTGCCAGCAGTTCACAGGGGATCCGCTATGGCTACACCTTC.

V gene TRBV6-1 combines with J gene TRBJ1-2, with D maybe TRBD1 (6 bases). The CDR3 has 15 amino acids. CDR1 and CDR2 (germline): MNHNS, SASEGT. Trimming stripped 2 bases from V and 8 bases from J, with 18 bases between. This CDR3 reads CASSENRAGSWGYTF. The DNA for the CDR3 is TGTGCCAGCAGTGAAAACAGGGCTGGGTCGTGGGGCTACACCTTC.